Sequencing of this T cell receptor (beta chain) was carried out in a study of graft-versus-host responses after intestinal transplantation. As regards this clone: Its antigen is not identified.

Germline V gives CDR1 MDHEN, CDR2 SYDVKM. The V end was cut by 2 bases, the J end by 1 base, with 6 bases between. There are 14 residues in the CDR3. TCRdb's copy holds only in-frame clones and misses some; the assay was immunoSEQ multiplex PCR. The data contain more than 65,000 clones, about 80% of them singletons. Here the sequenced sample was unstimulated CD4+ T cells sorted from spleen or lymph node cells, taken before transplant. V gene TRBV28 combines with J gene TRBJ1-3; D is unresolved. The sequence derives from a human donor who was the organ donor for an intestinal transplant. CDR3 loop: CASSLTFSGNTIYF. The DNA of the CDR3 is TGTGCCAGCAGTTTAACATTTTCTGGAAACACCATATATTTT.